These 31 T cell receptor beta chains originate from one sample sequenced in a study of shared clonotypes between healthy human individuals (dated by TCRdb to the early 2020s). Library construction relied on the immunoSEQ multiplex PCR assay. TCRdb mirrors the immuneACCESS table, restricted to in-frame sequences. Some clones are absent from its copies; in checked studies, under half trace to an unresolved V gene, and the reason for the others is unknown. This sample comprises millions of clones, around 94% of them detected only once. Clones ranked in the top ten supply around 0.15% of the sample. Input material: naive CD4+ T cells sorted from blood. What this sample's cell subset or site label stands for: CD45RA+ positively selected. The receptors stem from a man between 18 and 29 years old in good health.

For this clone: Other DNA sequences in the same sample also yield this CDR3. V is TRBV28 and J is TRBJ1-5; D is unclear. V lost 3 bases and J 4 bases, leaving 4 bases between the germline ends. CDR3 length equals 12 residues. Germline V gives CDR1 MDHEN, CDR2 SYDVKM. CDR3 DNA sequence: TGTGCCAGCAGTTTGAAGAATCAGCCCCAGCATTTT. Residues: CASSLKNQPQHF.

CDR3 loop: CSVDKDHGYTF. CDR3 nucleotides: TGCAGCGTGGACAAGGACCATGGCTACACCTTC. The V gene is TRBV29-1, the J gene TRBJ1-2; D possibly corresponds to TRBD1 (5 bases). Germline V gives CDR1 SQVTM, CDR2 ANQGSEA. The V end was cut by 6 bases, the J end by 6 bases, with 11 bases between. The CDR3 length is 11 residues.

With respect to this clone: The sample has other DNA sequences that encode this CDR3 too. This chain uses TRBV5-6 with TRBJ2-7, with TRBD2 matching 7 bases. This CDR3 contains 12 residues. V dropped 3 bases and J dropped 3; count of bases not matched to a gene: 0. Germline assignment: CDR1 SGHDT and CDR2 YYEEEE. Here the CDR3 DNA reads TGTGCCAGCAGCTCGGGGGGCTACGAGCAGTACTTC. Its protein is CASSSGGYEQYF.

This sequence joins TRBV2 and TRBJ2-7; D is uncertain. CDR1 SNHLY and CDR2 FYNNEI come from the germline V gene. The CDR3 length is 13 residues. V shed 8 bases and J shed 7 bases, with 18 bases lying between them. CDR3 nucleotides: TGTGCCAGCTTACTGGGGATCTTCGGTGAGCAGTACTTC. This translates into CASLLGIFGEQYF.

The sample holds one count of this clone. The same CDR3 also results from other DNA sequences found in this sample. The genes are TRBV5-1 and TRBJ2-1; D is possibly TRBD2 (5 bases). From germline, CDR1 is SGHRS and CDR2 YFSETQ. The length of the CDR3 is 15 residues. The ends were cut back, 2 bases at V and 0 bases at J, with 9 bases in the middle. Here the CDR3 reads CASSLTGNSYNEQFF. As DNA, the CDR3 is TGCGCCAGCAGCTTAACGGGGAACTCCTACAATGAGCAGTTCTTC.

With regard to this clone: This sample includes further DNA sequences coding for the same CDR3. This chain connects TRBV7-2 to TRBJ2-1, with a tentative D call TRBD1 (5 bases). Looked up from germline, CDR1 is SGHTA and CDR2 is FQGNSA. The V end lost 5 bases, the J end lost 4 bases, and 12 bases lay between the germline ends. This CDR3 spans 14 amino acids. CDR3 amino acids: CASSPRAGYNEQFF. CDR3 nucleotide sequence: TGTGCCAGCAGCCCCAGGGCCGGTTACAATGAGCAGTTCTTC. Full variable domain (outside the CDR3, taken from reference TRBV7-2 and TRBJ2-1): GAGVSQSPSNKVTEKGKDVELRCDPISGHTALYWYRQSLGQGLEFLIYFQGNSAPDKSGLPSDRFSAERTGGSVSTLTIQRTQQEDSAVYLCASSPRAGYNEQFFGPGTRLTVL.

V and J are TRBV7-6 and TRBJ2-7, with TRBD2 as a possible D gene (7 bases). Germline CDR1 and CDR2: SGHVS and FNYEAQ. The V end lost 1 base, the J end lost 7 bases, and 20 bases lay between the germline ends. The CDR3 contains 16 residues. CDR3 sequence (DNA): TGTGCCAGCAGCTTAGGGGCGGGGGCGCCGAGTAGTGAGCAGTACTTC. It specifies CASSLGAGAPSSEQYF.

J is TRBJ2-1 and V is TRBV7-9; 10 bases line up with TRBD1. The V gene end was trimmed by 5 bases and the J gene end by 0 bases; junction bases not matched to a gene: 13. CDR1 is SEHNR, CDR2 FQNEAQ, per germline (reference sequence). This CDR3 has 19 residues. The CDR3 DNA follows: TGTGCCAGCAGCGAAGGGGGACAGGGGAGCCTGAGCTCCTACAATGAGCAGTTCTTC. Protein: CASSEGGQGSLSSYNEQFF.

Details on this clone: The same CDR3 can be traced to other DNA sequences in this sample. This chain links TRBV2 with TRBJ2-7; D ambiguous. Germline V gives CDR1 SNHLY, CDR2 FYNNEI. V dropped 9 bases and J dropped 0 bases, with 12 bases sitting between them. The CDR3 consists of 13 residues. DNA for the CDR3: TGTGCCAGTTCAGCTACGAGCTCCTACGAGCAGTACTTC. Its protein product is CASSATSSYEQYF.

The V gene is TRBV6-1, the J gene TRBJ1-1, with 7 nucleotides matching TRBD1. The CDR3 is 13 residues long. Per the germline V gene, CDR1 is MNHNS and CDR2 is SASEGT. V was clipped by 6 bases and J by 0 bases; unmatched bases: 1. The CDR3 DNA sequence: TGTGCCAGCAGACAGGGGCTGAACACTGAAGCTTTCTTT. Translated, it gives CASRQGLNTEAFF.

The chain has TRBV5-1 and TRBJ2-6, with a weak D call TRBD1 (6 bases). The V end was cut by 0 bases, the J end by 0 bases, with 10 bases between. Germline values: CDR1 SGHRS, CDR2 YFSETQ. CDR3 length: 17 amino acids. CDR3 DNA sequence: TGCGCCAGCAGCTTGGGACAGGTGGCCTCTGGGGCCAACGTCCTGACTTTC. It translates to CASSLGQVASGANVLTF. Based on the CDR3 plus reference TRBV5-1 and TRBJ2-6, the full variable domain is KAGVTQTPRYLIKTRGQQVTLSCSPISGHRSVSWYQQTPGQGLQFLFEYFSETQRNKGNFPGRFSGRQFSNSRSEMNVSTLELGDSALYLCASSLGQVASGANVLTFGAGSRLTVL.

This sequence joins TRBV7-2 and TRBJ1-2, with D possibly matching TRBD1 (6 bases). CDR3 length equals 15 residues. Germline lookup yields CDR1 SGHTA and CDR2 FQGNSA. V lost 4 bases to trimming and J lost 4 bases, with 16 bases between them. CDR3 region: CASSSYPGQTYGYTF. Written as DNA, the CDR3 is TGTGCCAGCAGCTCCTACCCGGGACAAACCTATGGCTACACCTTC.

This clone was detected only once. The rearrangement links TRBV18 to TRBJ1-3, with 7 nucleotides matching TRBD1. Germline trimming cut 0 bases from V and 0 bases from J; bases unmatched to any gene: 5. The CDR3 totals 17 residues. CDR1 is KGHSH and CDR2 is LQKENI in the germline V gene. The CDR3 reads CASSPPTGAISGNTIYF. CDR3 nucleotides: TGTGCCAGCTCACCACCCACAGGGGCCATCTCTGGAAACACCATATATTTT.

The CDR3 region is CARSLARGITEAFF. CDR3 DNA: TGTGCCAGAAGCTTGGCCAGGGGGATCACTGAAGCTTTCTTT. The V gene is TRBV5-3, the J gene TRBJ1-1; 7 bases line up with TRBD1. TRBV5-3 is an ORF; its function is uncertain. J lost 4 bases, V lost 0 bases, and 3 bases had no gene match. The CDR3 spans 14 residues.

The chain links TRBV15 to TRBJ1-4, with 11 bases identical to TRBD1. Germline CDR1 and CDR2: LNHNV and YYDKDF (reference sequence). Trimming at V came to 6 bases and at J to 0 bases, leaving 6 bases not matched to a gene. The CDR3 has 17 residues. CDR3 bases: TGTGCCACCAGGTCCGGGACAGGGGGGGCAACTAATGAAAAACTGTTTTTT. This codes for CATRSGTGGATNEKLFF.

This sequence joins TRBV6-5 and TRBJ2-1; the D gene is possibly TRBD1 (5 bases). The CDR3 is 15 residues long. Trimming took off 5 bases at V and 3 bases at J, with 14 bases between the two ends. Germline CDR1 and CDR2: MNHEY and SVGAGI. Here the CDR3 DNA reads TGTGCCAGCAGTAGGGGTGGGGCAGACTACAATGAGCAGTTCTTC. As protein: CASSRGGADYNEQFF.

The V call is TRBV2, the J call TRBJ1-5, with unresolved D. Germline V CDR1 and CDR2: SNHLY, FYNNEI. Trimming took off 9 bases at V and 11 bases at J, with 5 bases between the two ends. The CDR3 contains 8 residues. The CDR3 coding sequence is TGTGCCAGTTGGTCCCAGCATTTT. It is translated as CASWSQHF. Supplemented by reference TRBV2 and TRBJ1-5, the full variable domain reads EPEVTQTPSHQVTQMGQEVILRCVPISNHLYFYWYRQILGQKVEFLVSFYNNEISEKSEIFDDQFSVERPDGSNFTLKIRSTKLEDSAMYFCASWSQHFGDGTRLSIL.

This chain connects TRBV6-1 to TRBJ2-7; 7 bases map to TRBD2. The V gene's germline CDR1 is MNHNS and CDR2 SASEGT. J lost 3 bases, V lost 6 bases, and 5 bases had no gene match. The CDR3 length is 13 residues. CDR3 coding DNA: TGTGCCAGCAGAGCGGGGTACAACTACGAGCAGTACTTC. Its protein product is CASRAGYNYEQYF.

The chain has TRBV7-2 and TRBJ2-1, with a weak D call TRBD1 (6 bases). CDR3 size: 15 residues. Germline CDR1 SGHTA, CDR2 FQGNSA. Trimming took off 5 bases at V and 4 bases at J, with 15 bases between the two ends. The CDR3 loop is CASSPTDSVYNEQFF. Here the CDR3 DNA reads TGTGCCAGCAGCCCGACGGACAGTGTTTACAATGAGCAGTTCTTC.

This clone was recorded only once. V and J are TRBV30 and TRBJ1-2; no clear D. The V and J ends lost 3 bases and 3 bases respectively, with 14 bases between them. This CDR3 spans 14 amino acids. Germline-derived CDR1 and CDR2 are GTSNPN and SVGIG (reference sequence). In DNA form, the CDR3 reads TGTGCCTGGAGCCTTAAGAGGATAGACTATGGCTACACCTTC. It encodes CAWSLKRIDYGYTF.

For this clone: Different DNA sequences within this sample yield the same CDR3. The chain uses TRBV4-1 and TRBJ2-7; no definite D call. The CDR3 has 13 amino acids. Germline values: CDR1 MGHRA, CDR2 YSYEKL. V lost 0 bases and J 3 bases, leaving 6 bases between the germline ends. The CDR3 region is CASSQDNSYEQYF. CDR3 sequence (DNA): TGCGCCAGCAGCCAAGATAACAGCTACGAGCAGTACTTC.

The chain links TRBV6-1 to TRBJ1-2; D unresolved. Deletions cut 6 bases from V and 4 bases from J, with 6 bases between. The germline gives CDR1 MNHNS, CDR2 SASEGT. This CDR3 is built from 11 residues. The CDR3 loop reads CASRYSYGYTF. Here the CDR3 DNA reads TGTGCCAGCAGGTACAGCTATGGCTACACCTTC.

V is TRBV5-1 and J is TRBJ2-2; 12 bases match TRBD2. This CDR3 contains 18 residues. V trimming: 0 bases; J trimming: 5 bases; junction bases outside the gene matches: 8. Per the germline V gene, CDR1 is SGHRS and CDR2 is YFSETQ. CDR3: CASSLAPTSGGGTGELFF. The DNA of the CDR3 is TGCGCCAGCAGCTTGGCTCCGACTAGCGGGGGAGGTACCGGGGAGCTGTTTTTT.

The CDR3, as DNA: TGTGCCTGGGGGGGGCAGGGCCTTTCCTACAATGAGCAGTTCTTC. It specifies CAWGGQGLSYNEQFF. This chain joins TRBV30 and TRBJ2-1; D assignment may be TRBD1 or TRBD2 (6 bases each). This CDR3 spans 15 amino acids. The germline V and J ends were trimmed by 5 bases and 1 base, with 15 bases remaining between them. CDR1 is GTSNPN and CDR2 is SVGIG in the germline V gene (reference sequence). Combining the CDR3 with reference TRBV30 and TRBJ2-1 gives the whole variable domain SQTIHQWPATLVQPVGSPLSLECTVEGTSNPNLYWYRQAAGRGLQLLFYSVGIGQISSEVPQNLSASRPQDRQFILSSKKLLLSDSGFYLCAWGGQGLSYNEQFFGPGTRLTVL.

CDR3 nucleotides: TGTGCCAGCTCACCACAGGGCGGGAATCGATACGAGCAGTACTTC. Its protein product is CASSPQGGNRYEQYF. The V call is TRBV18, the J call TRBJ2-7; the D gene is possibly TRBD2 (6 bases). CDR1 and CDR2 from the germline V gene are KGHSH and LQKENI. The CDR3 consists of 15 residues. Trimming took 1 base from V and 4 from J, leaving 14 bases between them.

The table lists this clone with a count of one. This chain links TRBV5-8 with TRBJ2-5; D call uncertain. Per the germline V gene, CDR1 is SGHTS and CDR2 is YDEGEE. Trimming cost V 4 bases and J 9 bases, with 16 bases left between them. There are 13 residues in the CDR3. The CDR3: CASSRETPPAQYF. DNA for the CDR3: TGTGCCAGCAGCCGCGAGACCCCCCCGGCCCAGTACTTC.

This chain joins TRBV30 and TRBJ2-1; D uncertain. Deletions cut 1 base from V and 4 bases from J, with 8 bases between. The CDR3 contains 13 residues. Germline-derived CDR1 and CDR2 are GTSNPN and SVGIG (reference sequence). In DNA, the CDR3 is TGTGCCTGGAGTGGGGCACGATACAATGAGCAGTTCTTC. Translation gives CAWSGARYNEQFF.

This chain connects TRBV10-3 to TRBJ2-7; D gene ambiguous. Trimming stripped 3 bases from V and 0 bases from J, with 6 bases between. This CDR3 is 13 amino acids long. Germline V gene data show CDR1 as ENHRY and CDR2 as SYGVKD. The DNA for the CDR3 is TGTGCCATCAGTGAACCTTTCTCCTACGAGCAGTACTTC. This encodes CAISEPFSYEQYF.

The V call is TRBV25-1, the J call TRBJ1-2, with D perhaps TRBD1 (5 bases). Trimming removed 0 bases from V and 1 base from J, with 15 bases in between. The CDR3 length is 17 residues. CDR1 and CDR2 from the germline V gene are MGHDK and SYGVNS. The CDR3, as DNA: TGTGCCAGCAGTGAATATCCTATGAGGGGAGATAACTATGGCTACACCTTC. Protein product: CASSEYPMRGDNYGYTF.

The genes are TRBV4-1 and TRBJ2-7; 7 bases fit TRBD1. This CDR3 is 14 amino acids long. Germline V CDR1 and CDR2: MGHRA, YSYEKL. V dropped 6 bases and J dropped 1; count of bases not matched to a gene: 6. CDR3 coding DNA: TGCGCCAGCAGAGGGGGCAGGCCTTCCTACGAGCAGTACTTC. The encoded protein is CASRGGRPSYEQYF.

The chain employs TRBV27 and TRBJ1-1, with D perhaps matching TRBD1 (5 bases). Germline-derived CDR1 and CDR2 are MNHEY and SMNVEV (reference sequence). V shed 6 bases and J shed 1 base, with 15 bases lying between them. CDR3 size: 15 residues. CDR3 residues: CASSGQGRRNTEAFF. The CDR3, as DNA: TGTGCCAGCAGCGGGCAGGGTCGTCGGAACACTGAAGCTTTCTTT.